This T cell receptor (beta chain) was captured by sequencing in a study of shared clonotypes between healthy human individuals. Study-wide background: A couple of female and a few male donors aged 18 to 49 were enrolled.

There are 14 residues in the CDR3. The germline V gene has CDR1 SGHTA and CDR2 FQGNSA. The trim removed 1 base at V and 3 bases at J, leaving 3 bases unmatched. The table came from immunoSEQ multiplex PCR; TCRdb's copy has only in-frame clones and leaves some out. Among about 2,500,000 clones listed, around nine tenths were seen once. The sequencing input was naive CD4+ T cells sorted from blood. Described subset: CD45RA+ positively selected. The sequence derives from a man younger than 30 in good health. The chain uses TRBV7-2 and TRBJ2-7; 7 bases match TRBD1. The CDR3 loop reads CASSLDAGGYEQYF. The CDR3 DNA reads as TGTGCCAGCAGCTTAGACGCAGGGGGCTACGAGCAGTACTTC.